This entry lists 26 T cell receptor beta chains sequenced from one sample in a study of T cell changes during pregnancy in multiple sclerosis. Some clones are missing from TCRdb's copy, which holds only in-frame ones; the method was immunoSEQ multiplex PCR. Among 80,000 to 100,000 clones listed, roughly 92% were seen once. The source material was peripheral blood, sampled in the first trimester of pregnancy. The receptor source for this set is a female donor with multiple sclerosis, enrolled in a pregnancy study.

The chain couples TRBV6-5 to TRBJ1-2; TRBD1 is a possible D gene (5 bases). Germline CDR1 MNHEY, CDR2 SVGAGI. V was clipped by 2 bases and J by 13 bases, with 17 bases between them. The CDR3 contains 13 residues. The CDR3 nucleotides are TGTGCCAGCAGTTACCGATCAGGGACTGAGGCCACCTTC. Its protein is CASSYRSGTEATF.

The genes are TRBV11-2 and TRBJ2-5; D ambiguous. The CDR3 extends over 18 amino acids. V was shortened by 5 bases and J by 0 bases, with 22 bases between the two germline ends. Germline CDR1 and CDR2: SGHAT and FQNNGV. This CDR3 reads CASSQKRARPRDQETQYF. The CDR3 bases are TGTGCCAGCAGCCAAAAACGAGCCCGGCCCCGGGACCAAGAGACCCAGTACTTC.

The sample holds a few counts of this clone. The chain couples TRBV18 to TRBJ1-4, with D uncertain. The CDR3 extends over 15 amino acids. In germline, CDR1 is KGHSH, CDR2 LQKENI. V was trimmed by 6 bases and J by 6 bases, leaving 17 bases between them. The CDR3 coding sequence is TGTGCCAGCTCCGACCAGGCAGTAGAGTATGAAAAACTGTTTTTT. It encodes CASSDQAVEYEKLFF.

The genes are TRBV4-2 and TRBJ2-7; D is unclear. The ends were cut back, 0 bases at V and 8 bases at J, with 11 bases in the middle. Germline V gene lookup returns CDR1 LGHNA and CDR2 YNFKEQ. The CDR3 spans 13 residues. The CDR3 DNA reads as TGTGCCAGCAGCCAAGATCAAAACCAGAAGCAGTACTTC. Translation: CASSQDQNQKQYF.

The rearrangement joins TRBV28 to TRBJ2-5; 13 bases agree with TRBD2. Losses at the gene ends were 11 bases for V and 2 bases for J; bases not matched to a gene: 2. The CDR3 has 13 residues. Germline loops: CDR1 MDHEN, CDR2 SYDVKM. This chain's CDR3 is CAGGLAGQETQYF. The CDR3 region has the DNA TGTGCCGGGGGACTAGCGGGGCAAGAGACCCAGTACTTC.

The genes are TRBV5-1 and TRBJ2-6; D is undetermined. The CDR3 extends over 14 amino acids. The V gene's germline CDR1 is SGHRS and CDR2 YFSETQ. V was pared by 4 bases and J by 0 bases, with 5 bases between. CDR3: CASSSFSGANVLTF. The DNA for the CDR3 is TGCGCCAGCAGCAGCTTCTCTGGGGCCAACGTCCTGACTTTC.

The chain employs TRBV5-8 and TRBJ2-1; D gene uncertain. V was trimmed by 4 bases and J by 0 bases, leaving 14 bases between them. The length of the CDR3 is 16 residues. CDR1 and CDR2 from the germline V gene are SGHTS and YDEGEE. The CDR3, as DNA: TGTGCCAGCAGCGCTTCACATCTCGTCTCCTACAATGAGCAGTTCTTC. Protein product: CASSASHLVSYNEQFF.

V and J are TRBV4-2 and TRBJ2-7, with 8 bases lining up with TRBD1. V shed 0 bases and J 4 bases; nucleotides not matched to a gene: 8. The CDR3 is made up of 16 amino acids. Germline CDR1 is LGHNA and CDR2 is YNFKEQ. CDR3 residues: CASSQESGQERYEQYF. CDR3 bases: TGTGCCAGCAGCCAAGAGTCGGGACAGGAGAGATACGAGCAGTACTTC.

This clone was recorded only once. The chain is built from TRBV5-8 and TRBJ2-7; 12 bases agree with TRBD2. V lost 4 bases to trimming and J lost 2 bases; unmatched junction nucleotides: 19. This CDR3 has 20 amino acids. Per germline, CDR1 SGHTS and CDR2 YDEGEE. The DNA for the CDR3 is TGTGCCAGCAGCCCCTACCAGACTAGCGGGAGTTCGACGTTTACCTACGAGCAGTACTTC. Translation gives CASSPYQTSGSSTFTYEQYF.

This clone was counted once. The chain has TRBV27 and TRBJ2-1, with 13 bases lining up with TRBD2. This CDR3 is 16 amino acids long. Trimming at V came to 6 bases and at J to 10 bases, leaving 12 bases not matched to a gene. CDR1 is MNHEY and CDR2 is SMNVEV in the germline V gene (reference sequence). The CDR3 DNA reads as TGTGCCAGCAGACCAATACCGGGACTAGCGGGAAGGGAGCAGTTCTTC. Amino acids: CASRPIPGLAGREQFF.

This clone showed up just once. The J gene is TRBJ2-3, the V gene TRBV2; D remains ambiguous. This CDR3 has 12 amino acids. From germline, CDR1 is SNHLY and CDR2 FYNNEI. V was trimmed by 4 bases and J by 7 bases, leaving 9 bases between them. CDR3 nucleotides: TGTGCCAGCAGTGTCGCGGTCCATACGCAGTATTTT. Encoded protein: CASSVAVHTQYF.

V is TRBV5-1 and J is TRBJ2-1, with 14 bases that match TRBD2. The trim removed 2 bases at V and 8 bases at J, leaving 3 bases unmatched. From germline, CDR1 is SGHRS and CDR2 YFSETQ. This CDR3 has 15 residues. This chain's CDR3 is CASSLRLAGGHEQFF. The CDR3, as DNA: TGCGCCAGCAGCTTACGACTAGCGGGAGGGCATGAGCAGTTCTTC.

The rearrangement links TRBV25-1 to TRBJ2-6; 9 bases fit TRBD1. The CDR3 is 16 residues long. Germline CDR1 is MGHDK and CDR2 is SYGVNS. V trimming: 7 bases; J trimming: 0 bases; junction bases outside the gene matches: 4. CDR3 sequence reads: CASTGTGSSGANVLTF. The CDR3 bases are TGTGCCAGCACCGGGACAGGGTCCTCTGGGGCCAACGTCCTGACTTTC.

The V and J genes are TRBV10-3 and TRBJ1-1; weak D call: TRBD1 (6 bases). This CDR3 spans 15 amino acids. Trimming took off 0 bases at V and 0 bases at J, with 8 bases between the two ends. Germline lookup yields CDR1 ENHRY and CDR2 SYGVKD. The DNA for the CDR3 is TGTGCCATCAGTGAGTCTCAGGGGTTGAACACTGAAGCTTTCTTT. Encoded protein: CAISESQGLNTEAFF.

This clone appeared a few times. The CDR3 DNA sequence: TGTGCCAGCAGTCCGTCGAAGATTACAGTTAACTATGGCTACACCTTC. Translating gives CASSPSKITVNYGYTF. The gene calls are TRBV27 and TRBJ1-2; D gene ambiguous. Trimming shortened V by 5 bases and J by 1 base, and 17 bases separated the two germline ends. Germline V CDR1 and CDR2: MNHEY, SMNVEV (reference sequence). CDR3 length: 16 amino acids.

This clone has only one observation. The gene calls are TRBV13 and TRBJ2-7; 7 bases match TRBD2. Germline loops: CDR1 PRHDT, CDR2 FYEKMQ (reference sequence). V lost 4 bases, J lost 3 bases, and 6 bases stayed unmatched. The CDR3 sequence is 14 residues long. CDR3 DNA sequence: TGTGCCAGCAGCTCGCAGCGGGACTACTACGAGCAGTACTTC. Protein sequence: CASSSQRDYYEQYF.

The chain recombines TRBV15 with TRBJ1-1; D gene uncertain. Trimming left V 1 base short and J 7 bases short, with 7 bases between. Germline V gene sequence: CDR1 LNHNV, CDR2 YYDKDF (reference sequence). This CDR3 has 12 amino acids. The CDR3 nucleotides read TGTGCCACCAGCAGAGGGGAGGGTGAAGCTTTCTTT. Its protein is CATSRGEGEAFF.

CDR3 DNA: TGTGCTAGTGCTCAAGGGACAGGGAGCACAGATACGCAGTATTTT. The encoded protein is CASAQGTGSTDTQYF. The chain carries TRBV12-5 and TRBJ2-3, with 9 bases lining up with TRBD1. The CDR3 loop spans 15 amino acids. With V trimmed by 7 bases and J by 0 bases, 5 bases remained unmatched. Germline V lookup: CDR1 LGHNT, CDR2 FRNRAP.

The genes are TRBV7-9 and TRBJ1-1; 7 bases fit TRBD1. Germline CDR1 and CDR2: SEHNR and FQNEAQ (reference sequence). J gave up 5 bases and V 6 bases, and 6 bases lay outside the gene matches. This CDR3 contains 13 residues. Written as DNA, the CDR3 is TGTGCCAGCAGTTCAGGGGGTGGAACTGAAGCTTTCTTT. Protein sequence: CASSSGGGTEAFF.

The V call is TRBV6-4, the J call TRBJ2-3, with 10 nucleotides matching TRBD2. The CDR3 is 19 amino acids. CDR1 MRHNA and CDR2 SNTAGT come from the germline V gene. The junction had 17 bases not matched to a gene; V was cut back by 5 bases and J by 3 bases. The CDR3 DNA sequence: TGTGCCAGCAGTCCCACTCCCGGTATAGCGGGAGGAGGAACAGATACGCAGTATTTT. Protein: CASSPTPGIAGGGTDTQYF.

V and J are TRBV6-6 and TRBJ1-1, with D possibly TRBD1 on 5 matching bases. V lost 0 bases, J lost 6 bases, and 14 bases lay in between. CDR3 length: 15 residues. CDR1 and CDR2 from the germline V gene are MNHNY and SVGAGI (reference sequence). The CDR3 reads CASSYSERDGAEAFF. The CDR3 nucleotides read TGTGCCAGCAGTTACTCCGAGCGGGACGGCGCTGAAGCTTTCTTT.

The V and J genes are TRBV7-7 and TRBJ2-2, with TRBD1 as a possible D gene (5 bases). CDR1 SSHAT and CDR2 FNYEAQ come from the germline V gene (reference sequence). The CDR3 is 14 amino acids. The CDR3 here is CAVSQGSNTGELFF. CDR3 DNA sequence: TGTGCAGTGAGCCAGGGATCGAACACCGGGGAGCTGTTTTTT.

This rearrangement joins TRBV10-3 to TRBJ2-7; D is possibly TRBD1 (6 bases). V was pared by 3 bases and J by 7 bases, with 13 bases between. Germline V CDR1 and CDR2: ENHRY, SYGVKD. The CDR3 extends over 13 amino acids. In nucleotides, the CDR3 is TGTGCCATCAGTGACCGAACAGGGTCGGAGCAGTACTTC. Translated: CAISDRTGSEQYF.

This clone occurred once. The rearrangement links TRBV30 to TRBJ2-1, with a weak D call TRBD2 (7 bases). The CDR3 is made up of 16 amino acids. Deletions cut 3 bases from V and 3 bases from J, with 18 bases between. CDR1 is GTSNPN and CDR2 is SVGIG in the germline V gene (reference sequence). CDR3: CAWSPPGGRGYNEQFF. CDR3 DNA sequence: TGTGCCTGGAGCCCCCCGGGGGGCAGGGGCTACAATGAGCAGTTCTTC.

The genes are TRBV9 and TRBJ2-7; D is perhaps TRBD1 (6 bases). Trimming took 3 bases from V and 2 from J, leaving 18 bases between them. The CDR3 is 16 amino acids. Germline-derived CDR1 and CDR2 are SGDLS and YYNGEE. The CDR3: CASSATTGTHTYEQYF. In nucleotides, the CDR3 is TGTGCCAGCAGCGCAACGACCGGGACACACACCTACGAGCAGTACTTC.

The V gene is TRBV19, the J gene TRBJ2-2, with 7 bases matching TRBD2. The CDR3 contains 15 residues. V was clipped by 4 bases and J by 0 bases; unmatched bases: 2. Germline lookup yields CDR1 LNHDA and CDR2 SQIVND (reference sequence). The DNA for the CDR3 is TGTGCCAGTAGTAGGGGGGGAACGAACACCGGGGAGCTGTTTTTT. Encoded protein: CASSRGGTNTGELFF.